This T cell receptor (beta chain) derives from a study of T cell repertoires in cytomegalovirus infection (dated by TCRdb to between 2018 and 2021). Notes on the research overall: Donor HLA type was relevant to the analysis, as public TCR beta signatures indicated carriage of CMV infection together with the matching HLA type.

Instrument used: Illumina HiSeq 1500. TCRdb's own reprocessing of the public reads used fastp at Q25 and MiXCR and kept productive beta chains. Each CDR3 protein appears once, grouped with its most common genes and DNA. The sample table holds about 530,000 distinct CDR3 sequences, of which less than 30% were seen once. The leading ten clones occupy around 14% of the sample. In its sample, this clonotype was seen a few times. This clone's antigen is unknown. No much larger clone is present one base from it, and per-base qualities are unavailable. Overall results and qualifications from the work: In the ex vivo response, HLA-C-restricted CMV-specific TCR beta clonotypes were dominant, and in two of eight donors the single most frequent clonotype came from this HLA-C-restricted group. In both this cohort and an independent roughly 350-donor cohort, the cumulative frequency of public TCR beta family members distinguished carriers of CMV infection plus the relevant HLA type.

V was cut back by 6 bases and J by 7 bases, leaving a gap of 16 bases between them. The CDR3 starts with the cysteine, ends with the phenylalanine, and has 14 residues. The only DNA kept is the CDR3, 42 bases in frame from the first base. CDR1 and CDR2 are read off the germline V gene as SGHVS and FNYEAQ. In this chain, TRBV7-6 is recombined with TRBJ2-1, with the identity of the D gene unclear. The sequence derives from a human donor in good health (CMV status not recorded). Some clones in this sample may be carry-over from other donors' samples. Sample: PBMCs. At the DNA level, the sequence is TGTGCCAGCAGTCCGCCGTTAGTGTCTAATGAGCAGTTCTTC. The encoded protein is CASSPPLVSNEQFF.